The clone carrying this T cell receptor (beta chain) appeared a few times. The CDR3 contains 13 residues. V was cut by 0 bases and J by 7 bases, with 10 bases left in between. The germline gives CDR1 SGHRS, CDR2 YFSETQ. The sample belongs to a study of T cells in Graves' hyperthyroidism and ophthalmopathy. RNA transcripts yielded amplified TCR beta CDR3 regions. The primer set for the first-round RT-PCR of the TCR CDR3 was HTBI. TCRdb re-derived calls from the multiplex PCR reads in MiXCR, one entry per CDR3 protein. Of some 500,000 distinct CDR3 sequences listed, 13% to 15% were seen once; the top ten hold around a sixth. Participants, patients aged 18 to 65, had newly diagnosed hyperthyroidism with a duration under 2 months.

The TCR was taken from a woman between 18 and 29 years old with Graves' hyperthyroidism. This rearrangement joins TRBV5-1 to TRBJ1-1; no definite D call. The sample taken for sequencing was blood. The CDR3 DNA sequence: TGCGCCAGCAGCTTGGTATTCGCTGGTGAAGCTTTCTTT. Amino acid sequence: CASSLVFAGEAFF.